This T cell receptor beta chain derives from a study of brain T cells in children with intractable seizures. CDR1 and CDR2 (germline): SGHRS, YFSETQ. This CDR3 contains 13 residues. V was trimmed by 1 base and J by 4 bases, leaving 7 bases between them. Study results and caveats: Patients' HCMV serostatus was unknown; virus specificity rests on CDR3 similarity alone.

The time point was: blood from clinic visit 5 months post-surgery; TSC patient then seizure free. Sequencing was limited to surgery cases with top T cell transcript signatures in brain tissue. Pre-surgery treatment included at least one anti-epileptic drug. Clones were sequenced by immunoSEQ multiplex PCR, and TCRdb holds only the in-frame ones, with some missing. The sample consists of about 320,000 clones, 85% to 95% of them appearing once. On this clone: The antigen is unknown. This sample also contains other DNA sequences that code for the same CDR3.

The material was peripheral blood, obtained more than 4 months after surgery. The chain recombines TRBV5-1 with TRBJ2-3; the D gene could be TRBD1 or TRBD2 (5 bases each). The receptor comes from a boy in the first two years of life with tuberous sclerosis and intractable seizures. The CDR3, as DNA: TGCGCCAGCAGCTTGACGGGACCAGATACGCAGTATTTT. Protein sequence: CASSLTGPDTQYF.